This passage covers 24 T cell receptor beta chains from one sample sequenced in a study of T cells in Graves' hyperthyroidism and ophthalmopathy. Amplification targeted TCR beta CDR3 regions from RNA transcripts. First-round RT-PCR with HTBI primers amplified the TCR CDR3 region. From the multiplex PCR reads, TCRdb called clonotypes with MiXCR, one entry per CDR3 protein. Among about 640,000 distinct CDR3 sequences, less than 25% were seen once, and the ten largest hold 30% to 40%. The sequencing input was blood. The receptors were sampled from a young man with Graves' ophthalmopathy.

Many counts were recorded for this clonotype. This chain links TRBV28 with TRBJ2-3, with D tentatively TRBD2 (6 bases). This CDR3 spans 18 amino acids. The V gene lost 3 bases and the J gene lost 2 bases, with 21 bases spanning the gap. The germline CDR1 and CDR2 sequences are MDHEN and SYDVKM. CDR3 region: CASSFQGGTSGPTDTQYF. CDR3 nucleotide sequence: TGTGCCAGCAGTTTTCAAGGCGGGACCTCGGGCCCCACAGATACGCAGTATTTT.

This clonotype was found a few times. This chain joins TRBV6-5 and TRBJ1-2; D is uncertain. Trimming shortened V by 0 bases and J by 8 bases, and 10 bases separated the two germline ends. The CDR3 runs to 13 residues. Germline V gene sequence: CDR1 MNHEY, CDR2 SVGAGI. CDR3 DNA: TGTGCCAGCAGTTACTCGACGGTTGGCGGCTACACCTTC. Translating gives CASSYSTVGGYTF.

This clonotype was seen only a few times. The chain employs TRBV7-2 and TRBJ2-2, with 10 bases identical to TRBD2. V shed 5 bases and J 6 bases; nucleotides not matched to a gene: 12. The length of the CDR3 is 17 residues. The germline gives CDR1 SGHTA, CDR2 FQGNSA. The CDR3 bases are TGTGCCAGCAGCCCCCACTCACCCGGGACTAGCGCCGGGGAGCTGTTTTTT. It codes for CASSPHSPGTSAGELFF. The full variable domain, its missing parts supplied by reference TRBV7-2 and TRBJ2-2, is GAGVSQSPSNKVTEKGKDVELRCDPISGHTALYWYRQSLGQGLEFLIYFQGNSAPDKSGLPSDRFSAERTGGSVSTLTIQRTQQEDSAVYLCASSPHSPGTSAGELFFGEGSRLTVL.

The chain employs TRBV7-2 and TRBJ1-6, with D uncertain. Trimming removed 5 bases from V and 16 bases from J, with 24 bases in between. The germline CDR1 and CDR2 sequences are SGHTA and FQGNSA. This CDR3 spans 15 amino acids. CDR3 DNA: TGTGCCAGCAGCCCGAGGACCACTCCCGGTAGCAAACTCCACTTT. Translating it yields CASSPRTTPGSKLHF.

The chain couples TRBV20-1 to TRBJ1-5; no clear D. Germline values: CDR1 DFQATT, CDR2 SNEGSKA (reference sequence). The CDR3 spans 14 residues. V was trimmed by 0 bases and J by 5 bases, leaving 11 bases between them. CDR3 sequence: CSAREAPIDQPQHF. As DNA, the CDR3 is TGCAGTGCTAGAGAGGCCCCAATTGATCAGCCCCAGCATTTT.

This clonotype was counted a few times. The CDR3 region is CASSLNLRAGELFF. The CDR3 DNA reads as TGTGCCAGCAGCTTAAACCTCCGGGCCGGGGAGCTGTTTTTT. The chain is built from TRBV7-3 and TRBJ2-2, with D hard to call. The CDR3 loop spans 14 amino acids. Germline V gene lookup returns CDR1 SGHTA and CDR2 FQGTGA. Trimming cost V 1 base and J 6 bases, with 9 bases left between them.

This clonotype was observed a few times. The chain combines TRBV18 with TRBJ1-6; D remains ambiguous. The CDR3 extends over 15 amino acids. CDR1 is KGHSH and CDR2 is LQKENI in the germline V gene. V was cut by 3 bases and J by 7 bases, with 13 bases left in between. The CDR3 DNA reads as TGTGCCAGCTCACCCGGGCCCGTGGTAAATTCACCCCTCCACTTT. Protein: CASSPGPVVNSPLHF. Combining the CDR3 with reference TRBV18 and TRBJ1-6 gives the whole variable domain NAGVMQNPRHLVRRRGQEARLRCSPMKGHSHVYWYRQLPEEGLKFMVYLQKENIIDESGMPKERFSAEFPKEGPSILRIQQVVRGDSAAYFCASSPGPVVNSPLHFGNGTRLTVT.

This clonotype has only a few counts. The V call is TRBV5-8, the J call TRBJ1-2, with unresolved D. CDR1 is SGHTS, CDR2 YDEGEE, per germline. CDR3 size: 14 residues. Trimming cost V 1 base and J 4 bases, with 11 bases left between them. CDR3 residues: CASSLLPQAYGYTF. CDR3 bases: TGTGCCAGCAGCTTGCTCCCCCAGGCCTATGGCTACACCTTC.

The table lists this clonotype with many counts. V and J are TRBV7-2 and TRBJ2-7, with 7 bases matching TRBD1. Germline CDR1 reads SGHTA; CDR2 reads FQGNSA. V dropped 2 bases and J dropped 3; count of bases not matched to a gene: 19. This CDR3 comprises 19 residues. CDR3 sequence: CASSLRLAARDSRDYEQYF. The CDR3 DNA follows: TGTGCCAGCAGCTTAAGATTGGCGGCCCGGGACAGTCGGGACTACGAGCAGTACTTC.

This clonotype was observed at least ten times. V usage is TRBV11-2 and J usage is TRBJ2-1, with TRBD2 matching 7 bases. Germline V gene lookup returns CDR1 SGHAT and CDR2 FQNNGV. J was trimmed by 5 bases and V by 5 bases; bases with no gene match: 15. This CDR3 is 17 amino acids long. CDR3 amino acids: CASSPSGVRPGDNEQFF. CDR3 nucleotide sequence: TGTGCCAGCAGCCCAAGCGGGGTACGGCCTGGGGACAATGAGCAGTTCTTC.

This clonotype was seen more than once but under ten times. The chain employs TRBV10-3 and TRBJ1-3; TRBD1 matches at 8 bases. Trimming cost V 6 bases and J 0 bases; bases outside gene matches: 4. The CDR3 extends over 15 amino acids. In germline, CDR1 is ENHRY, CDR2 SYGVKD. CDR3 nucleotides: TGTGCCATCAGAGACAGGGGCTACTCTGGAAACACCATATATTTT. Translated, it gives CAIRDRGYSGNTIYF.

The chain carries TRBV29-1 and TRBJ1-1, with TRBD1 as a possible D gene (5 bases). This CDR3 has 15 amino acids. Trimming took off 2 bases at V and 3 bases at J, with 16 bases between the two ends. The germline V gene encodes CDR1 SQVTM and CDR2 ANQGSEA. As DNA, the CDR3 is TGCAGCGTTGAAAGGGGCCGGGGGTGGCACACTGAAGCTTTCTTT. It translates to CSVERGRGWHTEAFF. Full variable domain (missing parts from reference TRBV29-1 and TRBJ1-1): SAVISQKPSRDICQRGTSLTIQCQVDSQVTMMFWYRQQPGQSLTLIATANQGSEATYESGFVIDKFPISRPNLTFSTLTVSNMSPEDSSIYLCSVERGRGWHTEAFFGQGTRLTVV.

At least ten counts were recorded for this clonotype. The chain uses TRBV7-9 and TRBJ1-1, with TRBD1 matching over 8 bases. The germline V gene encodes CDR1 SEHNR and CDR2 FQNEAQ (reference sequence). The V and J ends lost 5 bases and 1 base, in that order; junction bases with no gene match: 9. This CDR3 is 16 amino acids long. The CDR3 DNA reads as TGTGCCAGCAGCCTTGGACAGGGTGTAGGGAACACTGAAGCTTTCTTT. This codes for CASSLGQGVGNTEAFF.

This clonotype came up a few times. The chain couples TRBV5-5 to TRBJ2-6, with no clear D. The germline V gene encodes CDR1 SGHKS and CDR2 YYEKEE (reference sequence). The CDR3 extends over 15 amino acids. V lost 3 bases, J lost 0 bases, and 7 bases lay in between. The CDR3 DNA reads TGTGCCAGCAGCTCCACGTACTCTGGGGCCAACGTCCTGACTTTC. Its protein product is CASSSTYSGANVLTF. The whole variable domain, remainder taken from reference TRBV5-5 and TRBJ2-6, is DAGVTQSPTHLIKTRGQQVTLRCSPISGHKSVSWYQQVLGQGPQFIFQYYEKEERGRGNFPDRFSARQFPNYSSELNVNALLLGDSALYLCASSSTYSGANVLTFGAGSRLTVL.

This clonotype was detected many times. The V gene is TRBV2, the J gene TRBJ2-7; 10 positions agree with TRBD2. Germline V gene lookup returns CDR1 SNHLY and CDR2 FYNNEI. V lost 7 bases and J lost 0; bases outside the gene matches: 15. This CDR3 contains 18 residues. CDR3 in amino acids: CASTPNGLAAKSSYEQYF. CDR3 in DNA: TGTGCCAGCACCCCTAACGGACTAGCGGCAAAAAGCTCCTACGAGCAGTACTTC.

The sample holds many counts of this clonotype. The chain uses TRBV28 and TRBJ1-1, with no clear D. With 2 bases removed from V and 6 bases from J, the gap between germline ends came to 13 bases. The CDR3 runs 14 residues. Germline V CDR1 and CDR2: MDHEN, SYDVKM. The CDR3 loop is CASSLGPAYSEAFF. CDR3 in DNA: TGTGCCAGCAGTTTAGGGCCGGCCTACTCTGAAGCTTTCTTT.

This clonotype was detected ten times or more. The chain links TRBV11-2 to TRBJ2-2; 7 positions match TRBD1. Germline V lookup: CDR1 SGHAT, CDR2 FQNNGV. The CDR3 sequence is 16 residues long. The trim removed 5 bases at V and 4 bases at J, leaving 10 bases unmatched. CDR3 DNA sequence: TGTGCCAGCAGCCTTCTCGACAGGGAGTTCACCGGGGAGCTGTTTTTT. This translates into CASSLLDREFTGELFF.

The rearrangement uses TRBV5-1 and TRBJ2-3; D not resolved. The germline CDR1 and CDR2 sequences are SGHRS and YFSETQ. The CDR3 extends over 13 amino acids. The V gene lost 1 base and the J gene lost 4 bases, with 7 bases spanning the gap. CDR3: CASSLQRADTQYF. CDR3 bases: TGCGCCAGCAGCTTGCAGCGAGCAGATACGCAGTATTTT.

The CDR3 DNA reads TGTGCCACCAGGGCCGGGACTAGGGGAGAGACCCAGTACTTC. As protein: CATRAGTRGETQYF. J is TRBJ2-5 and V is TRBV24-1, with 8 bases that match TRBD2. Germline CDR1 and CDR2: KGHDR and SFDVKD. The CDR3 spans 14 residues. The ends lost 7 bases at V and 4 bases at J; junction bases unmatched: 7.

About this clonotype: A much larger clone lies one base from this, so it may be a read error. The CDR3 DNA follows: TGTGCCAGCAGTTACCATGGGAGGGGGGACCACGAGCAGTACTTC. Its protein is CASSYHGRGDHEQYF. This chain links TRBV6-5 with TRBJ2-7; the D gene is possibly TRBD2 (7 bases). The germline CDR1 and CDR2 sequences are MNHEY and SVGAGI. V lost 2 bases, J lost 5 bases, and 16 bases lay in between. CDR3 size: 15 residues.

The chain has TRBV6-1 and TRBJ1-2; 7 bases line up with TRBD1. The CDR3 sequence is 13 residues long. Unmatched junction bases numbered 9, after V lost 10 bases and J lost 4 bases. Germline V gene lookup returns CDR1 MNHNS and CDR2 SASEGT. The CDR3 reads CATTGVSLYGYTF. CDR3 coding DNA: TGTGCCACCACAGGGGTCTCCCTCTATGGCTACACCTTC.

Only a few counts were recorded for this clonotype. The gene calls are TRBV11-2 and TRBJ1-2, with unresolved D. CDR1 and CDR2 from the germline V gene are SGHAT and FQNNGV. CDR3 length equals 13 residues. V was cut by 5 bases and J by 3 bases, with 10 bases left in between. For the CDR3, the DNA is TGTGCCAGCAGCCAGAACAGATACTATGGCTACACCTTC. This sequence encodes CASSQNRYYGYTF.

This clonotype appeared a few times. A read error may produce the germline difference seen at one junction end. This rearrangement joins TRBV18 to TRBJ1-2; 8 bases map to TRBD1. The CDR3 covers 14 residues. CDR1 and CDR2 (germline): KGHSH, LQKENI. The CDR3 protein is CAGSPGGGVGGYTF. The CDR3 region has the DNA TGTGCCGGCTCACCAGGGGGCGGCGTTGGTGGCTACACCTTC.

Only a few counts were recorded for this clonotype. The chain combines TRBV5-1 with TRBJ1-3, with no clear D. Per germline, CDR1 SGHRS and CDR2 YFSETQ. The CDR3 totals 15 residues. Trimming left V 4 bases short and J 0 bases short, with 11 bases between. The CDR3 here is CASSPDTTSGNTIYF. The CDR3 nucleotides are TGCGCCAGCAGCCCTGACACCACCTCTGGAAACACCATATATTTT.